This T cell receptor (beta chain) was sequenced in a study of Ad26.COV2.S vaccination and SARS-CoV-2 variants. Concerning this clone: The antigen remains unidentified. The sample holds other DNA sequences that translate to the same CDR3.

Regarding the study as a whole: Placebo recipients showed lower spike-specific TCR breadth than vaccinees.

Trimming took 4 bases from V and 6 from J, leaving 11 bases between them. The CDR3 has 12 amino acids. Germline V lookup: CDR1 SQVTM, CDR2 ANQGSEA. This table comes from immunoSEQ multiplex PCR, and its TCRdb copy is limited to in-frame clones, with some not included. The sample carries hundreds of thousands of clones, roughly 90% recorded once. Treatment of the sample: about 20 received Ad26.COV2.S at low or high dose, single or two shots; 5 received placebo; per-sample allocation not given. Sampling was done on day 63 after the first vaccine or placebo injection. Vaccination employed an Ad26 vector expressing the Wuhan-strain SARS-CoV-2 spike.

The source was peripheral blood, collected in a trial of Ad26.COV2.S vaccine versus placebo. This sequence originates from a person aged 18-60 years who received the Ad26.COV2.S COVID-19 vaccine or a placebo. V and J are TRBV29-1 and TRBJ2-3; D perhaps matches TRBD1 (7 bases). In nucleotides, the CDR3 is TGCAGCGTTGTCTCAGGGGGGGATACGCAGTATTTT. It yields the protein CSVVSGGDTQYF.